This T cell receptor (beta chain) was sequenced for a study of vaccination effects on CD4 cells after COVID-19. Study-wide points: Late post-vaccination, clones induced by infection and those induced by vaccine underwent marked clonal contraction. Within healthy vaccinees, only 1 of 255 vaccine-induced clones displayed cross-reactivity with common cold coronaviruses.

V shed 3 bases, J shed 4 bases, and the junction held 10 bases outside the gene matches. The CDR3 contains 16 residues. Germline CDR1 SEHNR, CDR2 FQNEAQ (reference sequence). The culture ran for approximately 10 days, and then CD4+ T cells were isolated. Vaccine recipients had no previous SARS-CoV-2 infection; their nucleocapsid antibodies were negative. For this clone: Antigen: not known.

Libraries were prepared by immunoSEQ multiplex PCR; TCRdb keeps only in-frame clonotypes and omits some of them. The table lists around 35,000 clones, approximately 72% of them singletons, with 3% in the top ten. Sequenced material: CD4+ T cells from PBMCs cultured without peptide, taken before COVID-19 vaccination. V and J are TRBV7-9 and TRBJ2-5; 8 bases fit TRBD2. The receptor comes from a human donor who received a COVID-19 vaccine. DNA of the CDR3: TGTGCCAGCAGCTTTTGGTTGGACGGGGGGGCAGAGACCCAGTACTTC. This encodes CASSFWLDGGAETQYF.